Sequencing of this T cell receptor (beta chain) was carried out in a study of vaccination effects on CD4 cells after COVID-19. Antigen-specific CD4+ T cells were expanded with viral peptide pools in the ViraFEST assay before sequencing. The culture ran for about 11 days, and then CD4+ T cells were isolated. Participants got two doses of BNT162b2 or mRNA-1273 vaccine. Among the vaccine recipients, none had a prior SARS-CoV-2 infection, and nucleocapsid antibodies were negative. Cultures used about 2 million PBMC per well, 9 to 10 IU/ml IL-2 and about 10 ug/ml peptides. A word on this clone: The antigen remains undetermined.

This table comes from immunoSEQ multiplex PCR, and its TCRdb copy is limited to in-frame clones, with some not included. The sample holds 20,000 to 30,000 clones, around four fifths seen once. Per the germline V gene, CDR1 is MNHEY and CDR2 is SVGAGI. The CDR3 length is 12 residues. The germline V and J ends were trimmed by 0 bases and 7 bases, with 3 bases remaining between them. Overall study findings and caveats: The study had few convalescent patients and no early post-infection timepoints. Only 1 of 255 vaccine-induced clones from healthy vaccinees cross-reacted with common cold coronaviruses.

The sequence was obtained from a human donor who received a COVID-19 vaccine. The chain links TRBV6-5 to TRBJ1-4; unclear D gene. The material sequenced was CD4+ T cells from PBMCs cultured with HCoV-NL63 spike peptides, taken after COVID-19 vaccination. CDR3: CASSYSGEKLFF. The CDR3 DNA is TGTGCCAGCAGTTACTCGGGTGAAAAACTGTTTTTT.